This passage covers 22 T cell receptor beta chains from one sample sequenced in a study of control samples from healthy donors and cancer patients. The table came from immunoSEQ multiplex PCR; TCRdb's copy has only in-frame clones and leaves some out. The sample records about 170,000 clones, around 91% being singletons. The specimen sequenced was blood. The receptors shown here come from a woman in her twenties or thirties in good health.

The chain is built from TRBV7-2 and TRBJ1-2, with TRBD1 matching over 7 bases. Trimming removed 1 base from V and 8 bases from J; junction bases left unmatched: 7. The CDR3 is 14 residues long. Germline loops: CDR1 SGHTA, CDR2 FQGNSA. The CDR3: CASSLDDRVGGYTF. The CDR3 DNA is TGTGCCAGCAGCTTAGACGACAGGGTGGGAGGCTACACCTTC.

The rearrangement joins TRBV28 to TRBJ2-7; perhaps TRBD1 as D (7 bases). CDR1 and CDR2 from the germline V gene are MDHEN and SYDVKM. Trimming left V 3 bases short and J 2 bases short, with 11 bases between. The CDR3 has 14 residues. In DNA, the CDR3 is TGTGCCAGCAGTTTGGGGGGACAGACCTACGAGCAGTACTTC. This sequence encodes CASSLGGQTYEQYF.

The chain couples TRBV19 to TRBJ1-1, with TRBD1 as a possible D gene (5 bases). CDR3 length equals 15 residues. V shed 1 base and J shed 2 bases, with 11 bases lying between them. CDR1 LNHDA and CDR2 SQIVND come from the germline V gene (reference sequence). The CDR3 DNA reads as TGTGCCAGTAGTATAGGGGGGATAACCAACACTGAAGCTTTCTTT. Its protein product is CASSIGGITNTEAFF.

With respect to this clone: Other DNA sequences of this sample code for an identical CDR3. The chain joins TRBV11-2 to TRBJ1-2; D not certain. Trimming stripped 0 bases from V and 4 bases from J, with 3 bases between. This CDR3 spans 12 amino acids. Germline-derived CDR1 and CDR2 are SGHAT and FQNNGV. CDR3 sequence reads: CASSLEGYGYTF. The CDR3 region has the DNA TGTGCCAGCAGCTTAGAGGGCTATGGCTACACCTTC.

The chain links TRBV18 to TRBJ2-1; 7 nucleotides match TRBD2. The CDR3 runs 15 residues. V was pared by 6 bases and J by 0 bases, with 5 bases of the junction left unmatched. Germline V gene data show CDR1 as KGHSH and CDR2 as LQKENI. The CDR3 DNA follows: TGTGCCAGCTCGCAAGCGGGAAGCTCCTACAATGAGCAGTTCTTC. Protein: CASSQAGSSYNEQFF.

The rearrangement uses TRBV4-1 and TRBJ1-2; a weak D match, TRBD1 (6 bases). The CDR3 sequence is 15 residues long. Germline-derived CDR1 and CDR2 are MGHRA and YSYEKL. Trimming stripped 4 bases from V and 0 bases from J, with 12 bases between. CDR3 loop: CASSRPGHPNYGYTF. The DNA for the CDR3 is TGCGCCAGCAGCCGTCCGGGACATCCTAACTATGGCTACACCTTC.

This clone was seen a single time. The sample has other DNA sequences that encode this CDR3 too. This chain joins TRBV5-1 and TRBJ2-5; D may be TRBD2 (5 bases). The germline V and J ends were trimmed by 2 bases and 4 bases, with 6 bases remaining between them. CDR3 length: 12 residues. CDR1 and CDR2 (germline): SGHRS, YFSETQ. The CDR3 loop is CASSFRGETQYF. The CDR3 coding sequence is TGCGCCAGCAGCTTTCGGGGAGAGACCCAGTACTTC.

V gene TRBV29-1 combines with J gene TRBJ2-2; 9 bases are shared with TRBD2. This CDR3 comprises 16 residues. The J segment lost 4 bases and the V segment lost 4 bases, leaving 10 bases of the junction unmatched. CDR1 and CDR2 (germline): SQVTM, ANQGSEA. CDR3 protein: CSVVSGGRGSTGELFF. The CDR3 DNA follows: TGCAGCGTTGTCTCGGGCGGGAGGGGCTCCACCGGGGAGCTGTTTTTT.

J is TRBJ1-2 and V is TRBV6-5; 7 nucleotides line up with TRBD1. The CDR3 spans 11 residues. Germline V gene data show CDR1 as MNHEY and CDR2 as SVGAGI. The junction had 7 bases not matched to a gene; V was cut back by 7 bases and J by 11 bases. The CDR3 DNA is TGTGCCAGCACAGACAGGGAACGGTACACCTTC. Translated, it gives CASTDRERYTF.

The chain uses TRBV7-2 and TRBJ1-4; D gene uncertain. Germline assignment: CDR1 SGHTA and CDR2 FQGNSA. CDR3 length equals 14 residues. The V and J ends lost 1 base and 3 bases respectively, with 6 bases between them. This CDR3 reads CASSLVGSNEKLFF. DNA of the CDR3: TGTGCCAGCAGCTTAGTAGGATCTAATGAAAAACTGTTTTTT.

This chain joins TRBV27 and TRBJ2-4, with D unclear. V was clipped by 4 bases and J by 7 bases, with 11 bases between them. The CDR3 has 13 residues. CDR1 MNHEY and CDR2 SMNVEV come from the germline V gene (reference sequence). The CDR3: CASSSIRRNIQYF. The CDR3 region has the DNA TGTGCCAGCAGTTCAATCCGCAGGAACATTCAGTACTTC.

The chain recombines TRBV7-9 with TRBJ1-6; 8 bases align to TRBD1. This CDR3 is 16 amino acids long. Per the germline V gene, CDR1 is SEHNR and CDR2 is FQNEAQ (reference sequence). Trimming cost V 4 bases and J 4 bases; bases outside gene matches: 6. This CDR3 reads CASSSGQGPYNSPLHF. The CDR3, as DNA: TGTGCCAGCAGCTCCGGACAGGGCCCTTATAATTCACCCCTCCACTTT.

CDR3 bases: TGTGCCAGCAGCCCTAGCGGGAGTATGACCGAGCAGTACTTC. It encodes CASSPSGSMTEQYF. J is TRBJ2-7 and V is TRBV7-2; TRBD2 agrees at 10 bases. The germline V gene has CDR1 SGHTA and CDR2 FQGNSA. The V gene end was trimmed by 5 bases and the J gene end by 6 bases; junction bases not matched to a gene: 7. CDR3 length: 14 amino acids.

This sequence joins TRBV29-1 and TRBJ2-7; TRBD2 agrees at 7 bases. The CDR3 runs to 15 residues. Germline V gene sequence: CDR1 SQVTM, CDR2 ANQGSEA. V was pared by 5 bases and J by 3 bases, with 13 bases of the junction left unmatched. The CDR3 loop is CSVWGGDGGLYEQYF. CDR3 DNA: TGCAGCGTTTGGGGGGGGGACGGAGGACTCTACGAGCAGTACTTC.

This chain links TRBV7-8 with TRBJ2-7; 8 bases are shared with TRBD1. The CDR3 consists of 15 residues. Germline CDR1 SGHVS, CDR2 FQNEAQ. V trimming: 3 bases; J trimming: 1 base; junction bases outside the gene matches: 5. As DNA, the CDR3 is TGTGCCAGCAGCTTTGGGACAGGCGGTTCCTACGAGCAGTACTTC. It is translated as CASSFGTGGSYEQYF.

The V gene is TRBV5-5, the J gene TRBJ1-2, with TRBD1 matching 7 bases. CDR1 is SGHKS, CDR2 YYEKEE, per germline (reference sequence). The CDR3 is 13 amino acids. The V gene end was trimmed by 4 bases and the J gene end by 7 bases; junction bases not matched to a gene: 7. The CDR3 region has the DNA TGTGCCAGCAGCACCGGACAGGTCTCTGGCTACACCTTC. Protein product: CASSTGQVSGYTF. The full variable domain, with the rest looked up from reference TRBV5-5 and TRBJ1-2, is DAGVTQSPTHLIKTRGQQVTLRCSPISGHKSVSWYQQVLGQGPQFIFQYYEKEERGRGNFPDRFSARQFPNYSSELNVNALLLGDSALYLCASSTGQVSGYTFGSGTRLTVV.

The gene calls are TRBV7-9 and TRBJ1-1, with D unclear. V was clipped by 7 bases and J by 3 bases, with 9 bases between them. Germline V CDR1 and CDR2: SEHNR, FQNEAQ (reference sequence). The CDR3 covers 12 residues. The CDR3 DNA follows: TGTGCCAGCAAGGACGGTCACACTGAAGCTTTCTTT. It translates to CASKDGHTEAFF.

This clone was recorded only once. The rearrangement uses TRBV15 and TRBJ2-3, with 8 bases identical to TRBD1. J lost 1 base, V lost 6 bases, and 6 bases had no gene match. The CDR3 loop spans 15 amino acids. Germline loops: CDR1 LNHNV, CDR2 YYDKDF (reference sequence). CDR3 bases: TGTGCCACCAGTACCGACAGGGGCCGCACAGATACGCAGTATTTT. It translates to CATSTDRGRTDTQYF.

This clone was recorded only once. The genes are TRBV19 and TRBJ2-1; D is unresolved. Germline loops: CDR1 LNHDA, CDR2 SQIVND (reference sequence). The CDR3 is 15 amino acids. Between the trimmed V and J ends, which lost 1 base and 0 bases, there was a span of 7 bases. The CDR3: CASSIGVASYNEQFF. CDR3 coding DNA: TGTGCCAGTAGTATAGGAGTAGCCTCCTACAATGAGCAGTTCTTC.

The CDR3, as DNA: TGTGCCAGCAGCTTCGCAGGGGGAGATACGCAGTATTTT. It encodes CASSFAGGDTQYF. The chain has TRBV5-4 and TRBJ2-3; 7 positions match TRBD1. Trimming took 2 bases from V and 5 from J; bases not matched to a gene: 2. Germline loops: CDR1 SGHNT, CDR2 YYREEE (reference sequence). CDR3 length: 13 residues.

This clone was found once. Here the CDR3 DNA reads TGTGCTAGTGGTTTGGGGGACCCGAGCTCTGGAAACACCATATATTTT. As protein: CASGLGDPSSGNTIYF. This sequence joins TRBV12-5 and TRBJ1-3; D is perhaps TRBD1 (5 bases). The CDR3 runs to 16 residues. Trimming shortened V by 1 base and J by 0 bases, and 10 bases separated the two germline ends. Germline CDR1 reads LGHNT; CDR2 reads FRNRAP.

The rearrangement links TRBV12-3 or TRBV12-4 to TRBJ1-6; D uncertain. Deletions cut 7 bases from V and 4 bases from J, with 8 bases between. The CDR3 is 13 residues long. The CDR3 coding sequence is TGTGCCAGCAAGGACGGTTATAATTCACCCCTCCACTTT. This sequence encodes CASKDGYNSPLHF.